The 30 T cell receptor beta chains given below trace back to one sample, sequenced in a study of shared clonotypes between healthy human individuals (dated by TCRdb to 2020 to 2021). The receptor library was made with the immunoSEQ multiplex PCR assay. The source is immuneACCESS, and TCRdb retained only in-frame sequences with V and J called. Part of the clones is not carried over; for the studies checked, unresolved V genes explain less than half of this, and the remainder is unexplained. In all, the sample holds fewer than 650,000 clones, and around 78% of those were seen once. The top ten clonotypes cover 12% of the sample. Sequenced sample: PBMCs. The receptors were gathered from a woman aged 40 to 55 in good health. Some clones in this sample may be carry-over from other donors' samples.

This clone occurred a few times. This chain links TRBV7-2 with TRBJ1-2; D call uncertain. In germline, CDR1 is SGHTA, CDR2 FQGNSA. This CDR3 is 14 amino acids long. V gave up 5 bases and J gave up 1 base, with 11 bases separating them. CDR3 nucleotides: TGTGCCAGCAGCCCCGCCGGAATTAACTATGGCTACACCTTC. Its protein is CASSPAGINYGYTF.

Comments on this clone: This may be a read error: a much more frequent sequence differs by one nucleotide. The chain uses TRBV9 and TRBJ2-7, with 8 bases matching TRBD1. The CDR3 has 15 residues. Germline-derived CDR1 and CDR2 are SGDLS and YYNGEE. After removal of 0 bases from V and 2 bases from J, the junction contained 4 bases not matched to a gene. CDR3 nucleotide sequence: TGTGCCAGCAGCGTAGCCGGGACAGGAGCCTACGAGCAGTACTTC. Encoded protein: CASSVAGTGAYEQYF.

This chain joins TRBV19 and TRBJ1-2; maybe TRBD1 (6 bases). CDR3 length equals 18 residues. V dropped 1 base and J dropped 4 bases, with 22 bases sitting between them. Germline V gene lookup returns CDR1 LNHDA and CDR2 SQIVND (reference sequence). The CDR3 reads CASSIVVSSGQEGYGYTF. CDR3 nucleotide sequence: TGTGCCAGTAGTATAGTAGTTTCGTCGGGACAAGAAGGCTATGGCTACACCTTC.

The CDR3 spells CATSRGPSGSNEQYF. The CDR3 DNA sequence: TGTGCCACCAGCAGAGGCCCTAGCGGGAGTAACGAGCAGTACTTC. This chain connects TRBV15 to TRBJ2-7; 10 nucleotides match TRBD2. The V gene's germline CDR1 is LNHNV and CDR2 YYDKDF (reference sequence). The CDR3 loop spans 15 amino acids. The ends lost 1 base at V and 5 bases at J; junction bases unmatched: 5.

This clone was counted a single time. The chain has TRBV7-9 and TRBJ1-5; D is undetermined. This CDR3 has 13 amino acids. Trimming removed 6 bases at V and 7 bases at J, with 13 bases between. Looked up from germline, CDR1 is SEHNR and CDR2 is FQNEAQ (reference sequence). Here the CDR3 DNA reads TGTGCCAGCAGTCCGATACCCGGACAGCCCCAGCATTTT. Residues: CASSPIPGQPQHF.

CDR3 loop: CASSLEQAQPQHF. The CDR3 DNA reads TGTGCCAGCAGCCTGGAACAAGCTCAGCCCCAGCATTTT. The chain combines TRBV6-1 with TRBJ1-5; D remains unclear. Germline values: CDR1 MNHNS, CDR2 SASEGT. V was clipped by 6 bases and J by 6 bases, with 12 bases between them. This CDR3 has 13 amino acids.

The genes are TRBV7-6 and TRBJ1-1; 10 positions agree with TRBD1. J gave up 0 bases and V 1 base, and 8 bases lay outside the gene matches. The CDR3 sequence is 18 residues long. Germline CDR1 reads SGHVS; CDR2 reads FNYEAQ. CDR3 in amino acids: CASSLGVPGQGLNTEAFF. The CDR3 bases are TGTGCCAGCAGCTTAGGAGTCCCGGGACAGGGGTTGAACACTGAAGCTTTCTTT.

The genes are TRBV5-4 and TRBJ1-3; possible D gene TRBD1, 6 bases. The CDR3 runs to 16 residues. Trimming cost V 0 bases and J 2 bases, with 12 bases left between them. Germline CDR1 SGHNT, CDR2 YYREEE (reference sequence). CDR3 DNA: TGTGCCAGCAGCTTGGCCGGGGGGGCCGCTGGAAACACCATATATTTT. Its protein product is CASSLAGGAAGNTIYF. The full variable domain, its missing parts supplied by reference TRBV5-4 and TRBJ1-3, is ETGVTQSPTHLIKTRGQQVTLRCSSQSGHNTVSWYQQALGQGPQFIFQYYREEENGRGNFPPRFSGLQFPNYSSELNVNALELDDSALYLCASSLAGGAAGNTIYFGEGSWLTVV.

The gene calls are TRBV6-1 and TRBJ2-5; D possibly matches TRBD1 or TRBD2 (5 bases each). With 8 bases removed from V and 5 bases from J, the gap between germline ends came to 21 bases. This CDR3 region has 15 residues. CDR1 MNHNS and CDR2 SASEGT come from the germline V gene. In nucleotides, the CDR3 is TGTGCCAGCCAATCCGTTCGGGGTCCAGGGGAGACCCAGTACTTC. This codes for CASQSVRGPGETQYF.

This chain uses TRBV18 with TRBJ2-7, with 9 positions matching TRBD2. The trim removed 5 bases at V and 5 bases at J, leaving 4 bases unmatched. The CDR3 is 13 amino acids. Germline CDR1 reads KGHSH; CDR2 reads LQKENI. This CDR3 is CASSVAGVHEQYF. The CDR3 DNA sequence: TGTGCCAGCTCAGTAGCGGGAGTCCACGAGCAGTACTTC.

The rearrangement joins TRBV6-5 to TRBJ1-3; no firm D call. The CDR3 sequence is 15 residues long. Trimming removed 6 bases from V and 0 bases from J, with 12 bases in between. The V gene's germline CDR1 is MNHEY and CDR2 SVGAGI. In nucleotides, the CDR3 is TGTGCCAGCAGGACCGACGGGGACTCTGGAAACACCATATATTTT. This sequence encodes CASRTDGDSGNTIYF.

The J gene is TRBJ2-2, the V gene TRBV7-8, with TRBD2 matching over 11 bases. The germline CDR1 and CDR2 sequences are SGHVS and FQNEAQ. The CDR3 length is 16 residues. Losses at the gene ends were 4 bases for V and 7 bases for J; bases not matched to a gene: 8. CDR3 sequence (DNA): TGTGCCAGCAGCTCAATAGCGGGAGGGCTGGACGGGGAGCTGTTTTTT. This translates into CASSSIAGGLDGELFF. The whole variable domain, remainder taken from reference TRBV7-8 and TRBJ2-2, is GAGVSQSPRYKVAKRGQDVALRCDPISGHVSLFWYQQALGQGPEFLTYFQNEAQLDKSGLPSDRFFAERPEGSVSTLKIQRTQQEDSAVYLCASSSIAGGLDGELFFGEGSRLTVL.

The chain recombines TRBV7-3 with TRBJ2-2, with a tentative D call TRBD2 (5 bases). CDR1 and CDR2 from the germline V gene are SGHTA and FQGTGA. Trimming cost V 2 bases and J 2 bases, with 15 bases left between them. This CDR3 is 17 amino acids long. CDR3 DNA: TGTGCCAGCAGCTTAGAAAGCGGTGCGTTAAACACCGGGGAGCTGTTTTTT. Translating gives CASSLESGALNTGELFF. Looking up the rest from reference TRBV7-3 and TRBJ2-2 gives the full variable domain: GAGVSQTPSNKVTEKGKYVELRCDPISGHTALYWYRQSLGQGPEFLIYFQGTGAADDSGLPNDRFFAVRPEGSVSTLKIQRTERGDSAVYLCASSLESGALNTGELFFGEGSRLTVL.

The V and J genes are TRBV15 and TRBJ2-7; perhaps TRBD1 as D (5 bases). Germline V lookup: CDR1 LNHNV, CDR2 YYDKDF (reference sequence). The CDR3 covers 14 residues. The V end lost 0 bases, the J end lost 2 bases, and 8 bases lay between the germline ends. The CDR3 nucleotides read TGTGCCACCAGCAGAGATACAGGACCCTACGAGCAGTACTTC. Translating gives CATSRDTGPYEQYF. Based on the CDR3 plus reference TRBV15 and TRBJ2-7, the full variable domain is DAMVIQNPRYQVTQFGKPVTLSCSQTLNHNVMYWYQQKSSQAPKLLFHYYDKDFNNEADTPDNFQSRRPNTSFCFLDIRSPGLGDTAMYLCATSRDTGPYEQYFGPGTRLTVT.

The chain has TRBV29-1 and TRBJ1-2, with no clear D. The germline V gene has CDR1 SQVTM and CDR2 ANQGSEA. This CDR3 contains 11 residues. Trimming pared 1 base from V and 4 bases from J, leaving 4 bases between. The CDR3 here is CSVEGSYGYTF. For the CDR3, the DNA is TGCAGCGTTGAAGGCAGCTATGGCTACACCTTC.

Only one count was recorded for this clone. The genes are TRBV6-1 and TRBJ2-4; D is uncertain. V was pared by 3 bases and J by 0 bases, with 6 bases between. This CDR3 contains 14 residues. Germline loops: CDR1 MNHNS, CDR2 SASEGT. CDR3 DNA: TGTGCCAGCAGTGATTTTCTAGCCAAAAACATTCAGTACTTC. This translates into CASSDFLAKNIQYF.

The chain couples TRBV7-2 to TRBJ2-2; D is perhaps TRBD1 or TRBD2 (5 bases each). Germline V gives CDR1 SGHTA, CDR2 FQGNSA. Trimming removed 6 bases from V and 1 base from J, with 18 bases in between. The CDR3 consists of 17 residues. In DNA, the CDR3 is TGTGCCAGCAGACCAGCGGAGTGGGACGGGAACACCGGGGAGCTGTTTTTT. Translation gives CASRPAEWDGNTGELFF.

The chain has TRBV30 and TRBJ1-2; D might be TRBD1 (5 bases). This CDR3 has 13 amino acids. V was cut by 2 bases and J by 3 bases, with 10 bases left in between. Germline lookup yields CDR1 GTSNPN and CDR2 SVGIG (reference sequence). CDR3 sequence: CAWSKGDYYGYTF. Here the CDR3 DNA reads TGTGCCTGGAGTAAAGGGGACTACTATGGCTACACCTTC.

The chain carries TRBV5-6 and TRBJ2-7; 12 nucleotides line up with TRBD2. V shed 3 bases, J shed 0 bases, and the junction held 7 bases outside the gene matches. CDR1 and CDR2 from the germline V gene are SGHDT and YYEEEE. The length of the CDR3 is 17 residues. Here the CDR3 reads CASSYWTSGIASYEQYF. CDR3 nucleotides: TGTGCCAGCAGCTATTGGACTAGCGGGATAGCCTCCTACGAGCAGTACTTC.

The V call is TRBV7-2, the J call TRBJ2-2; 8 nucleotides agree with TRBD2. The CDR3 totals 15 residues. Germline lookup yields CDR1 SGHTA and CDR2 FQGNSA. J lost 3 bases, V lost 5 bases, and 5 bases had no gene match. Here the CDR3 DNA reads TGTGCCAGCAGCCTACGGCGGGGGGACACCGGGGAGCTGTTTTTT. This sequence encodes CASSLRRGDTGELFF.

The CDR3 here is CASRAGGQNQPQHF. CDR3 DNA: TGTGCCAGCAGGGCAGGGGGTCAGAATCAGCCCCAGCATTTT. The J gene is TRBJ1-5, the V gene TRBV28, with TRBD1 identical over 7 bases. J was trimmed by 4 bases and V by 6 bases; bases with no gene match: 6. This CDR3 has 14 amino acids. CDR1 is MDHEN and CDR2 is SYDVKM in the germline V gene.

In regard to this clone: Other DNA sequences in this sample translate to the same CDR3. The chain employs TRBV5-1 and TRBJ2-3; D unclear. The germline gives CDR1 SGHRS, CDR2 YFSETQ. Trimming removed 0 bases at V and 0 bases at J, with 5 bases between. This CDR3 has 14 residues. CDR3 DNA: TGCGCCAGCAGCTTGGTAGACAGCACAGATACGCAGTATTTT. It is translated as CASSLVDSTDTQYF.

Comment on this clone: The same CDR3 is also encoded by other DNA sequences in this sample. The chain is built from TRBV18 and TRBJ2-5; 8 bases map to TRBD1. Per the germline V gene, CDR1 is KGHSH and CDR2 is LQKENI. V dropped 0 bases and J dropped 4; count of bases not matched to a gene: 4. The CDR3 has 15 amino acids. CDR3 amino acids: CASSPPGQAGETQYF. In DNA, the CDR3 is TGTGCCAGCTCACCACCGGGACAGGCGGGAGAGACCCAGTACTTC.

The J gene is TRBJ1-5, the V gene TRBV7-8; tentative D call: TRBD1 (5 bases). The CDR3 contains 17 residues. V was clipped by 5 bases and J by 5 bases, with 22 bases between them. Germline CDR1 and CDR2: SGHVS and FQNEAQ. The CDR3 spells CASSPQGRGAPDQPQHF. CDR3 coding DNA: TGTGCCAGCAGCCCCCAAGGGCGCGGGGCGCCGGATCAGCCCCAGCATTTT. The full variable domain, in which reference TRBV7-8 and TRBJ1-5 provide the parts outside the CDR3, is GAGVSQSPRYKVAKRGQDVALRCDPISGHVSLFWYQQALGQGPEFLTYFQNEAQLDKSGLPSDRFFAERPEGSVSTLKIQRTQQEDSAVYLCASSPQGRGAPDQPQHFGDGTRLSIL.

This clone was observed once. This chain connects TRBV7-9 to TRBJ2-7, with D perhaps being TRBD1 or TRBD2 (5 bases each). The CDR3 contains 14 residues. CDR1 and CDR2 (germline): SEHNR, FQNEAQ (reference sequence). V gave up 1 base and J gave up 4 bases, with 11 bases separating them. Here the CDR3 DNA reads TGTGCCAGCAGCTTAGGAGGCAGGGAGTACGAGCAGTACTTC. It encodes CASSLGGREYEQYF.

The V call is TRBV5-1, the J call TRBJ2-1; TRBD2 agrees at 9 bases. The length of the CDR3 is 15 residues. Looked up from germline, CDR1 is SGHRS and CDR2 is YFSETQ. The trim removed 0 bases at V and 8 bases at J, leaving 6 bases unmatched. For the CDR3, the DNA is TGCGCCAGCAGCTTGGCGTCTAGCGGGATCGATGAGCAGTTCTTC. As protein: CASSLASSGIDEQFF.

The chain joins TRBV6-6 to TRBJ1-2; D remains unclear. This CDR3 has 14 amino acids. Germline CDR1 is MNHNY and CDR2 is SVGAGI (reference sequence). V was clipped by 6 bases and J by 7 bases, with 18 bases between them. CDR3 amino acids: CASSLGPAVSGYTF. Here the CDR3 DNA reads TGTGCCAGCAGCCTCGGGCCCGCCGTGAGTGGCTACACCTTC.

The V call is TRBV7-2, the J call TRBJ2-7; TRBD2 matches 7 bases. V shed 3 bases and J 2 bases; nucleotides not matched to a gene: 16. In germline, CDR1 is SGHTA, CDR2 FQGNSA. There are 18 residues in the CDR3. In DNA, the CDR3 is TGTGCCAGCAGCTTCTGGAGAGGGGAGGGCCATCGTCCCTACGAGCAGTACTTC. It yields the protein CASSFWRGEGHRPYEQYF.

This clone has a handful of counts. The chain uses TRBV18 and TRBJ2-7, with a tentative D call TRBD1 (6 bases). V was cut by 0 bases and J by 9 bases, with 15 bases left in between. This CDR3 is built from 14 residues. Germline-derived CDR1 and CDR2 are KGHSH and LQKENI. CDR3 loop: CASSPPQGSRRQYF. The CDR3 DNA reads TGTGCCAGCTCACCACCACAGGGCTCCCGTCGGCAGTACTTC.

The genes are TRBV11-2 and TRBJ2-7; TRBD1 is a possible D gene (6 bases). Deletions cut 3 bases from V and 2 bases from J, with 11 bases between. CDR1 is SGHAT, CDR2 FQNNGV, per germline. The CDR3 has 14 residues. The DNA of the CDR3 is TGTGCCAGCAGCTTCAACCGGGACACCTACGAGCAGTACTTC. It specifies CASSFNRDTYEQYF.